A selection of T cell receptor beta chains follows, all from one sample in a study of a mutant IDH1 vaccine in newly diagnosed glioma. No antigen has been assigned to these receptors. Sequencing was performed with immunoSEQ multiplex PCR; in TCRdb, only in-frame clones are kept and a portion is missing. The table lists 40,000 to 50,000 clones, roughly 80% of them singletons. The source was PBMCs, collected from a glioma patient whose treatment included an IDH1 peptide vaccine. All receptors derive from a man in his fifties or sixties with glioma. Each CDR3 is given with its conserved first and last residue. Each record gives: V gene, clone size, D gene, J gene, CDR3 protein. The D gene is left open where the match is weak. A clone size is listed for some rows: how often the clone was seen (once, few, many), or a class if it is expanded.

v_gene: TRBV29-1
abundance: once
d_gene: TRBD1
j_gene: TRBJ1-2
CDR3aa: CSVLPGQGNYGYTF

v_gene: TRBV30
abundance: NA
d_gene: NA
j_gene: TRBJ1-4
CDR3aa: CAWSRSYLANEKLFF

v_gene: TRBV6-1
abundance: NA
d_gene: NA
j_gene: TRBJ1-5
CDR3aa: CASGPAGGQPQHF

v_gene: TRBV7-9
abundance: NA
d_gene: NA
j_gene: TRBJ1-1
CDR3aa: CATGTGNTEAFF

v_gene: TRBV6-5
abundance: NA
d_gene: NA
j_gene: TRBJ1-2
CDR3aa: CASSYSWSDSRHYTF

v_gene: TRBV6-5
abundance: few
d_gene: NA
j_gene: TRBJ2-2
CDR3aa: CASSYDGGLTGELFF

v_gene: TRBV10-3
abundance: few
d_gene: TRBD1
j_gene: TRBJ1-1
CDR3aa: CAIQGAGTEAFF

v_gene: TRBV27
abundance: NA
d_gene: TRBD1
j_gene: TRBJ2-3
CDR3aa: CASSLRGDRVPRTDTQYF

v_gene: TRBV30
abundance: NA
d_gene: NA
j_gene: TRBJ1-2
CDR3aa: CAWMTERSYGYTF

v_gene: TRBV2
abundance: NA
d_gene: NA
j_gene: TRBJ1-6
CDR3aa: CASTVGGLNSPLHF